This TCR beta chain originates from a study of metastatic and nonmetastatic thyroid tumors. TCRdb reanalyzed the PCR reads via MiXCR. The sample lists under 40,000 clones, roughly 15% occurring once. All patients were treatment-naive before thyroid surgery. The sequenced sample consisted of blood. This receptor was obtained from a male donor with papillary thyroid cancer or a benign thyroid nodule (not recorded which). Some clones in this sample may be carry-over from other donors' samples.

The DNA of the CDR3 is TGTGCCAGCAGTAAGCGGTGTAGCACAGATACGCAGTATTTT. As protein: CASSKRCSTDTQYF. This sequence joins TRBV25-1 and TRBJ2-3; tentatively, D is TRBD2 (5 bases). Per the germline V gene, CDR1 is MGHDK and CDR2 is SYGVNS. Trimming stripped 5 bases from V and 0 bases from J, with 9 bases between. The CDR3 consists of 14 residues.